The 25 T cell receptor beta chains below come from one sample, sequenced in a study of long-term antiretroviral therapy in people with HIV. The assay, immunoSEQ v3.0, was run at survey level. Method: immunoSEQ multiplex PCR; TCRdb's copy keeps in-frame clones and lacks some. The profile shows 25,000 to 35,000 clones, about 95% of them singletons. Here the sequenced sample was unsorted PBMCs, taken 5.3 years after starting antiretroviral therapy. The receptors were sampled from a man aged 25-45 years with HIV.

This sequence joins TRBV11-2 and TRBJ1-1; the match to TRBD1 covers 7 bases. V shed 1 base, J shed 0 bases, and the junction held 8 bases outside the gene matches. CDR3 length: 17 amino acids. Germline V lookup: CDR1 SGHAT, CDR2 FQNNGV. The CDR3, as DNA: TGTGCCAGCAGCTTAGGCGAAAACAGGGGAGTGAACACTGAAGCTTTCTTT. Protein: CASSLGENRGVNTEAFF.

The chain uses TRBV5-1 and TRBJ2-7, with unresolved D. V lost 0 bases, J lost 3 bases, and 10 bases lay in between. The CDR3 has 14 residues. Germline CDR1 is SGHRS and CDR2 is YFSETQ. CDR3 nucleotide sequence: TGCGCCAGCAGCTTGGACACGGATTTCTACGAGCAGTACTTC. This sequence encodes CASSLDTDFYEQYF. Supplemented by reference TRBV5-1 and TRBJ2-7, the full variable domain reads KAGVTQTPRYLIKTRGQQVTLSCSPISGHRSVSWYQQTPGQGLQFLFEYFSETQRNKGNFPGRFSGRQFSNSRSEMNVSTLELGDSALYLCASSLDTDFYEQYFGPGTRLTVT.

DNA of the CDR3: TGTGCCAGCAGCCATATTCAGGGGGCGTCAGGAAACACCATATATTTT. This encodes CASSHIQGASGNTIYF. The chain links TRBV5-6 to TRBJ1-3; TRBD1 matches 8 bases. The V gene's germline CDR1 is SGHDT and CDR2 YYEEEE. CDR3 size: 16 residues. The J segment lost 4 bases and the V segment lost 4 bases, leaving 10 bases of the junction unmatched.

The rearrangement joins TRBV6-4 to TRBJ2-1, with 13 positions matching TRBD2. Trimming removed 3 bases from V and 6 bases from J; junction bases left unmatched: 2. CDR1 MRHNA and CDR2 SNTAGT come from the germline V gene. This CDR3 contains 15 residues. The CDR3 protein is CASSERTSGSNEQFF. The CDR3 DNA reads TGTGCCAGCAGTGAGAGGACTAGCGGGAGCAATGAGCAGTTCTTC.

CDR3 in amino acids: CAWSGGPNIQYF. CDR3 DNA: TGTGCCTGGAGTGGAGGGCCAAACATTCAGTACTTC. The chain combines TRBV30 with TRBJ2-4; possible D gene TRBD2, 5 bases. V lost 1 base to trimming and J lost 6 bases, with 7 bases between them. Germline V CDR1 and CDR2: GTSNPN, SVGIG (reference sequence). The CDR3 length is 12 residues.

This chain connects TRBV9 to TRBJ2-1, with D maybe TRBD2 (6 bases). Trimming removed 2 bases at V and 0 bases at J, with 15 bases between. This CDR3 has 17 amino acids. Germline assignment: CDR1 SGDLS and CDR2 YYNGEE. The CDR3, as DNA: TGTGCCAGCAGCGTCGGCGGAGGGGTGAGCTCCTACAATGAGCAGTTCTTC. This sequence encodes CASSVGGGVSSYNEQFF.

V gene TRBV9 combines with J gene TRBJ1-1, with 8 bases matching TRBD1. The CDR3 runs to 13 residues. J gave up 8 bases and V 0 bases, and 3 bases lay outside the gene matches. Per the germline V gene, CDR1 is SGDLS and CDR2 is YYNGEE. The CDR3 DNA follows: TGTGCCAGCAGCGTAGGGACAGGGAGGGAAGCTTTCTTT. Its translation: CASSVGTGREAFF.

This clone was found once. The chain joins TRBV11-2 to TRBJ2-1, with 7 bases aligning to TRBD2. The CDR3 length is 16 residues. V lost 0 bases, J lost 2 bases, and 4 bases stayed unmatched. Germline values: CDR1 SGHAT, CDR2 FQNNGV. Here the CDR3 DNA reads TGTGCCAGCAGCTTAGATCCGGGGGGAGCCTACAATGAGCAGTTCTTC. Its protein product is CASSLDPGGAYNEQFF.

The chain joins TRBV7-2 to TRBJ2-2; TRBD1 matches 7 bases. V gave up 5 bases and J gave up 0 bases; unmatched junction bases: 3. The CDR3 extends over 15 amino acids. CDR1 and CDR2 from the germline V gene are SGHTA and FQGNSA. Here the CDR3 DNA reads TGTGCCAGCAGCCCAGGGGGAGCGAACACCGGGGAGCTGTTTTTT. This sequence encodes CASSPGGANTGELFF.

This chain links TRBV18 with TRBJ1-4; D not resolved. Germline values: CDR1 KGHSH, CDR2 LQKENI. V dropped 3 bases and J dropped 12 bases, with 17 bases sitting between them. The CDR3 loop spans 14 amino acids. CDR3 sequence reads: CASSPFVNREELFF. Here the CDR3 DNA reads TGTGCCAGCTCACCGTTCGTGAATCGGGAGGAACTGTTTTTT.

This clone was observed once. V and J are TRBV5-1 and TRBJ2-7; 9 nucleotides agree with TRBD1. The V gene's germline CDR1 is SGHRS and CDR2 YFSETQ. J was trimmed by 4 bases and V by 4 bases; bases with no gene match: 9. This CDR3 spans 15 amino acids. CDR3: CASSPVKGTGYEQYF. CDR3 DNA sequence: TGCGCCAGCAGCCCAGTAAAAGGGACAGGGTACGAGCAGTACTTC.

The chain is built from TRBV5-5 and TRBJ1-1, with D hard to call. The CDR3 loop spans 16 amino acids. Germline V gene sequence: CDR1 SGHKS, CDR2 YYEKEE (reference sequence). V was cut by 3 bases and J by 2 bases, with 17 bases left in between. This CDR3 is CASSSPLRIDNTEAFF. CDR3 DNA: TGTGCCAGCAGCTCCCCTCTCCGGATTGATAACACTGAAGCTTTCTTT.

CDR3 amino acids: CASSLARVREQFF. The CDR3 bases are TGTGCCAGCAGCTTAGCTAGGGTTCGTGAGCAGTTCTTC. The J gene is TRBJ2-1, the V gene TRBV7-8; D unresolved. Looked up from germline, CDR1 is SGHVS and CDR2 is FQNEAQ. Trimming shortened V by 0 bases and J by 9 bases, and 9 bases separated the two germline ends. The CDR3 extends over 13 amino acids. Together with reference TRBV7-8 and TRBJ2-1, the CDR3 gives the full variable domain: GAGVSQSPRYKVAKRGQDVALRCDPISGHVSLFWYQQALGQGPEFLTYFQNEAQLDKSGLPSDRFFAERPEGSVSTLKIQRTQQEDSAVYLCASSLARVREQFFGPGTRLTVL.

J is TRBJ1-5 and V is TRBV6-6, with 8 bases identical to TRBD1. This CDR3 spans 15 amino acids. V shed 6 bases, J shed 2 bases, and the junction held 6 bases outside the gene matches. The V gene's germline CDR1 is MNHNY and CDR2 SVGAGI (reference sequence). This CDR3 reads CASSLTGGGNQPQHF. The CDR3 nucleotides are TGTGCCAGCAGCCTTACAGGGGGTGGCAATCAGCCCCAGCATTTT.

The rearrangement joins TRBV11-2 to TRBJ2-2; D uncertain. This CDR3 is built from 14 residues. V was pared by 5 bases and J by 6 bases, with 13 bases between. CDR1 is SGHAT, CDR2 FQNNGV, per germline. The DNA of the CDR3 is TGTGCCAGCAGCCTATCCGAGTGGGCCGGGGAGCTGTTTTTT. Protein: CASSLSEWAGELFF.

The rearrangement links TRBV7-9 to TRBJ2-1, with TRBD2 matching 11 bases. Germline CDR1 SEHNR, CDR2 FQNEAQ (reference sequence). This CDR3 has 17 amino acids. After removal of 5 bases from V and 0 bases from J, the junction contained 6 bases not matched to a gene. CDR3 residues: CASSPTSGISSYNEQFF. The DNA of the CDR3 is TGTGCCAGCAGCCCGACTAGCGGGATTAGCTCCTACAATGAGCAGTTCTTC. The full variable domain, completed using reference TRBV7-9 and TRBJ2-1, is DTGVSQNPRHKITKRGQNVTFRCDPISEHNRLYWYRQTLGQGPEFLTYFQNEAQLEKSRLLSDRFSAERPKGSFSTLEIQRTEQGDSAMYLCASSPTSGISSYNEQFFGPGTRLTVL.

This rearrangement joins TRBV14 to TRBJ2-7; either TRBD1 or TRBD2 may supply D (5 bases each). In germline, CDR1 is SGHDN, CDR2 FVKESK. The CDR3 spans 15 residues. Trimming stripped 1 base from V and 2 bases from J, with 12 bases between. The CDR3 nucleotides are TGTGCCAGCAGCCAAGTGCAGGGACGGGCCTACGAGCAGTACTTC. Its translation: CASSQVQGRAYEQYF.

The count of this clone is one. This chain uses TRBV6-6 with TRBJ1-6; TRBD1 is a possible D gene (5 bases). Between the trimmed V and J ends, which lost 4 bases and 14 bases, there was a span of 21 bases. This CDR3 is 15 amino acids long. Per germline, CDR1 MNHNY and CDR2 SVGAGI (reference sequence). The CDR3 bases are TGTGCCAGCAGTTCACCGACAGAGGGCCGCCTAGCCCTCCACTTT. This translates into CASSSPTEGRLALHF.

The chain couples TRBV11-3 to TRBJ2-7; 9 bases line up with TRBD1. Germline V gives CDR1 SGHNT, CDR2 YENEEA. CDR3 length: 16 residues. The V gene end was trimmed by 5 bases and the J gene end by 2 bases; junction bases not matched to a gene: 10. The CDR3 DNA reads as TGTGCCAGCAGCCCGGGACAGGGACGGGGGGCCTACGAGCAGTACTTC. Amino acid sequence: CASSPGQGRGAYEQYF. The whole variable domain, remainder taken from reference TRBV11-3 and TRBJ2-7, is EAGVVQSPRYKIIEKKQPVAFWCNPISGHNTLYWYLQNLGQGPELLIRYENEEAVDDSQLPKDRFSAERLKGVDSTLKIQPAELGDSAVYLCASSPGQGRGAYEQYFGPGTRLTVT.

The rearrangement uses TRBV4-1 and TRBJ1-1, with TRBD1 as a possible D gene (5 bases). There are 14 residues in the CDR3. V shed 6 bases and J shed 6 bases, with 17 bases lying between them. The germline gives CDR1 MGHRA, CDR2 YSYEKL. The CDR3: CASSRGAGKAEAFF. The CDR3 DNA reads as TGCGCCAGCAGTAGGGGAGCAGGGAAGGCTGAAGCTTTCTTT.

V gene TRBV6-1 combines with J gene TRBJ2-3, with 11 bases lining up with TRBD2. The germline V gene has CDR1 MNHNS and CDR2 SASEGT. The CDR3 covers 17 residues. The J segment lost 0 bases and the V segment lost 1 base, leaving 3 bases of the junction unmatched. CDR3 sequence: CASSEVLAGGSTDTQYF. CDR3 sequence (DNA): TGTGCCAGCAGTGAAGTTTTAGCGGGGGGGAGCACAGATACGCAGTATTTT.

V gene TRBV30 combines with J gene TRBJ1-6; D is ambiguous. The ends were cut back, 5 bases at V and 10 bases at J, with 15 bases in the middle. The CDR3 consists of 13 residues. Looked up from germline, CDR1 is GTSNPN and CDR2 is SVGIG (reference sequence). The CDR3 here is CAWSDGIGSPLHF. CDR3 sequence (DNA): TGTGCCTGGTCGGACGGCATTGGATCACCCCTCCACTTT.

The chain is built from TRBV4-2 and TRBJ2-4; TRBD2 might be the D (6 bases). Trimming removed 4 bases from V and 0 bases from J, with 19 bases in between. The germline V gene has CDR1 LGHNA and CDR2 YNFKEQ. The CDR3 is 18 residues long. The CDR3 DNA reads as TGTGCCAGCAGCCCGGCGGGCGGGGTCACAGCAGCCAAAAACATTCAGTACTTC. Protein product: CASSPAGGVTAAKNIQYF.

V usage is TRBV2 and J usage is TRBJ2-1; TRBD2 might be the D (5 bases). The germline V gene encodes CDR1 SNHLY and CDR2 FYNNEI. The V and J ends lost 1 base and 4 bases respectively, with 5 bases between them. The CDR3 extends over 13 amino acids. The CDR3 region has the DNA TGTGCCAGCAGTGAAGGGGAGTACAATGAGCAGTTCTTC. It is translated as CASSEGEYNEQFF.

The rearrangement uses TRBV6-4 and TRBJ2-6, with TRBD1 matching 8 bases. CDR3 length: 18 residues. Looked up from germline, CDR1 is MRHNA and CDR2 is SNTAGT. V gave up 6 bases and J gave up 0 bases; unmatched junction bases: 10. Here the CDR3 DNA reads TGTGCCAGCAGCCCCGGACAGGGTGAGGGCTCTGGGGCCAACGTCCTGACTTTC. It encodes CASSPGQGEGSGANVLTF.